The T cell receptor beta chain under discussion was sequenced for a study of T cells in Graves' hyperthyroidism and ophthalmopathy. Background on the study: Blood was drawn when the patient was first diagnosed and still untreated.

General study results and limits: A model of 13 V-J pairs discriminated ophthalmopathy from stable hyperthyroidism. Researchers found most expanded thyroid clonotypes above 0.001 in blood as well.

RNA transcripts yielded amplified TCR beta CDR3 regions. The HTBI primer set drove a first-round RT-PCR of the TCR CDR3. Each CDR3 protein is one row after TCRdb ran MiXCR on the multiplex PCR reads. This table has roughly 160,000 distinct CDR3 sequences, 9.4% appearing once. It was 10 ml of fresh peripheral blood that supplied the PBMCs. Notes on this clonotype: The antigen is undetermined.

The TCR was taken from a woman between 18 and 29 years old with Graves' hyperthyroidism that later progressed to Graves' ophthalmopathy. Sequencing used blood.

CDR3 sequence reads: CASSLDAGANYGYTF. The CDR3 coding sequence is TGTGCCAGCAGCTTGGATGCAGGGGCTAACTATGGCTACACCTTC. The chain carries TRBV5-4 and TRBJ1-2; D may be TRBD1 (6 bases). Germline V CDR1 and CDR2: SGHNT, YYREEE (reference sequence). There are 15 residues in the CDR3. Between the trimmed V and J ends, which lost 0 bases and 0 bases, there was a span of 9 bases.